Listed here are 19 T cell receptor beta chains from one sample, sequenced in a study of control samples from healthy donors and cancer patients (dated by TCRdb to about 2020). The library was made by the immunoSEQ multiplex PCR assay. The table comes from immuneACCESS by way of TCRdb, which keeps in-frame sequences with V and J called. Part of the clones is missing from these tables; in studies checked, under half for an unresolved V gene and the rest for unknown reasons. The sample table lists some 150,000 clones, nearly 96% of them with a count of one. Of the sample, just over 1% is held by the ten largest clones. The sample taken for sequencing was blood. These receptors came from a woman younger than 45 in good health.

V usage is TRBV11-2 and J usage is TRBJ1-2; D unresolved. CDR1 and CDR2 (germline): SGHAT, FQNNGV. V lost 5 bases to trimming and J lost 7 bases, with 14 bases between them. The CDR3 has 13 residues. CDR3: CASSHFRRPGYTF. In nucleotides, the CDR3 is TGTGCCAGCAGCCACTTCAGACGGCCTGGCTACACCTTC.

V and J are TRBV5-4 and TRBJ1-1, with D hard to call. Germline V gene data show CDR1 as SGHNT and CDR2 as YYREEE (reference sequence). Trimming removed 5 bases at V and 1 base at J, with 15 bases between. The CDR3 is made up of 15 amino acids. This chain's CDR3 is CASRGYGGPNTEAFF. Written as DNA, the CDR3 is TGTGCCAGCAGGGGGTATGGAGGACCGAACACTGAAGCTTTCTTT.

The rearrangement joins TRBV29-1 to TRBJ2-7; weak D call: TRBD2 (6 bases). CDR1 is SQVTM and CDR2 is ANQGSEA in the germline V gene. Trimming cost V 3 bases and J 4 bases, with 10 bases left between them. The CDR3 covers 12 residues. The CDR3 here is CSVDRGGYEQYF. In DNA, the CDR3 is TGCAGCGTTGATAGGGGAGGTTACGAGCAGTACTTC.

This clone has just one count. The rearrangement links TRBV19 to TRBJ2-7; the D gene is possibly TRBD1 (6 bases). CDR1 is LNHDA, CDR2 SQIVND, per germline (reference sequence). V lost 4 bases to trimming and J lost 2 bases, with 15 bases between them. The CDR3 is 15 residues long. CDR3 in DNA: TGTGCCAGTAGTAGGAGACAGGAAGACACCTACGAGCAGTACTTC. Its translation is CASSRRQEDTYEQYF.

The rearrangement joins TRBV10-3 to TRBJ1-1, with D uncertain. Germline V gene lookup returns CDR1 ENHRY and CDR2 SYGVKD. This CDR3 has 14 amino acids. Trimming took 3 bases from V and 2 from J, leaving 10 bases between them. As DNA, the CDR3 is TGTGCCATCAGTGACTCTATCAAAAACACTGAAGCTTTCTTT. Translation gives CAISDSIKNTEAFF.

The chain combines TRBV24-1 with TRBJ1-2; 7 nucleotides line up with TRBD1. From germline, CDR1 is KGHDR and CDR2 SFDVKD. The J segment lost 5 bases and the V segment lost 4 bases, leaving 6 bases of the junction unmatched. The CDR3 loop spans 14 amino acids. The CDR3 sequence: CATSDATGVYGYTF. CDR3 nucleotides: TGTGCCACCAGTGACGCTACAGGGGTTTATGGCTACACCTTC.

The genes are TRBV27 and TRBJ2-7; a weak D match, TRBD2 (6 bases). V was cut by 0 bases and J by 7 bases, with 16 bases left in between. The germline gives CDR1 MNHEY, CDR2 SMNVEV (reference sequence). The CDR3 is 15 amino acids. The CDR3 reads CASSLSWGRAGEQYF. In DNA form, the CDR3 reads TGTGCCAGCAGTTTATCGTGGGGCAGGGCGGGGGAGCAGTACTTC.

The gene calls are TRBV10-3 and TRBJ1-1; the match to TRBD1 covers 8 bases. CDR1 and CDR2 (germline): ENHRY, SYGVKD. V lost 4 bases and J lost 4; bases outside the gene matches: 2. This CDR3 contains 13 residues. The CDR3 is CAISVTGATEAFF. In DNA, the CDR3 is TGTGCCATCAGTGTGACAGGGGCCACTGAAGCTTTCTTT.

The V call is TRBV18, the J call TRBJ2-7; no reliable D call. From germline, CDR1 is KGHSH and CDR2 LQKENI. V lost 4 bases to trimming and J lost 0 bases, with 7 bases between them. The CDR3 is made up of 13 amino acids. This CDR3 is CASSRPSSYEQYF. The CDR3, as DNA: TGTGCCAGCTCACGGCCGAGCTCCTACGAGCAGTACTTC.

This chain uses TRBV9 with TRBJ2-1, with 14 bases that match TRBD2. After removal of 3 bases from V and 9 bases from J, the junction contained 5 bases not matched to a gene. Per germline, CDR1 SGDLS and CDR2 YYNGEE. The CDR3 extends over 15 amino acids. CDR3 region: CASSGLAGGLFEQFF. CDR3 sequence (DNA): TGTGCCAGCAGCGGACTAGCGGGGGGGCTGTTTGAGCAGTTCTTC.

The chain is built from TRBV7-2 and TRBJ1-2; D perhaps matches TRBD1 (6 bases). The germline CDR1 and CDR2 sequences are SGHTA and FQGNSA. This CDR3 comprises 12 residues. Trimming removed 6 bases from V and 4 bases from J, with 9 bases in between. The CDR3 protein is CASSYRVYGYTF. CDR3 nucleotide sequence: TGTGCCAGCAGTTACAGGGTCTATGGCTACACCTTC.

V and J are TRBV28 and TRBJ1-5; TRBD1 might be the D (6 bases). Germline-derived CDR1 and CDR2 are MDHEN and SYDVKM. The CDR3 length is 14 residues. Trimming took 6 bases from V and 9 from J, leaving 18 bases between them. This chain's CDR3 is CASRIQGNKLPQHF. As DNA, the CDR3 is TGTGCCAGCAGAATACAGGGAAATAAGCTGCCCCAGCATTTT. Variable domain in full (rest from reference TRBV28 and TRBJ1-5): DVKVTQSSRYLVKRTGEKVFLECVQDMDHENMFWYRQDPGLGLRLIYFSYDVKMKEKGDIPEGYSVSREKKERFSLILESASTNQTSMYLCASRIQGNKLPQHFGDGTRLSIL.

V is TRBV27 and J is TRBJ1-2; 7 nucleotides match TRBD1. The germline V gene encodes CDR1 MNHEY and CDR2 SMNVEV (reference sequence). The CDR3 extends over 13 amino acids. J lost 3 bases, V lost 4 bases, and 2 bases had no gene match. The CDR3 protein is CASSSQGYYGYTF. CDR3 coding DNA: TGTGCCAGCAGTTCACAGGGGTACTATGGCTACACCTTC.

V gene TRBV9 combines with J gene TRBJ2-2, with 7 bases lining up with TRBD1. The CDR3 contains 15 residues. Germline values: CDR1 SGDLS, CDR2 YYNGEE. After removal of 4 bases from V and 2 bases from J, the junction contained 5 bases not matched to a gene. The CDR3 DNA is TGTGCCAGCAGCCTACAGGGGATTAACACCGGGGAGCTGTTTTTT. It is translated as CASSLQGINTGELFF.

The V and J genes are TRBV3-1 (or the pseudogene TRBV3-2) and TRBJ2-3, with D maybe TRBD2 (5 bases). Germline CDR1 and CDR2: LGHDT and YNNKEL (reference sequence). Trimming left V 4 bases short and J 4 bases short, with 18 bases between. The CDR3 length is 16 residues. CDR3 coding DNA: TGTGCCAGCAGCCCGAGGGATTTCCTTGGCGCAGATACGCAGTATTTT. This sequence encodes CASSPRDFLGADTQYF.

V and J are TRBV29-1 and TRBJ1-2, with 7 bases matching TRBD1. This CDR3 is built from 12 residues. Germline V lookup: CDR1 SQVTM, CDR2 ANQGSEA. J was trimmed by 5 bases and V by 3 bases; bases with no gene match: 3. CDR3 amino acids: CSVEGQSYGYTF. The DNA for the CDR3 is TGCAGCGTTGAGGGACAGTCTTATGGCTACACCTTC.

The chain employs TRBV18 and TRBJ2-7; 7 nucleotides line up with TRBD2. Per germline, CDR1 KGHSH and CDR2 LQKENI. V gave up 0 bases and J gave up 8 bases; unmatched junction bases: 4. This CDR3 region has 13 residues. In DNA form, the CDR3 reads TGTGCCAGCTCACCACCGGGGGGGGGTCAGCAGTACTTC. Protein: CASSPPGGGQQYF.

This clone was seen just once. The V call is TRBV7-2, the J call TRBJ1-2; weak D call: TRBD1 (6 bases). The germline gives CDR1 SGHTA, CDR2 FQGNSA. CDR3 length: 16 amino acids. The ends were cut back, 5 bases at V and 4 bases at J, with 20 bases in the middle. CDR3 protein: CASSAPTGLQGYGYTF. The CDR3 bases are TGTGCCAGCAGCGCCCCTACAGGGTTACAAGGCTATGGCTACACCTTC.

The DNA for the CDR3 is TGTGCCAGTAGTATACGCCTAGCACAGAACACCGGGGAGCTGTTTTTT. It translates to CASSIRLAQNTGELFF. The J gene is TRBJ2-2, the V gene TRBV19, with D perhaps matching TRBD2 (5 bases). There are 16 residues in the CDR3. In germline, CDR1 is LNHDA, CDR2 SQIVND (reference sequence). V shed 2 bases and J shed 1 base, with 11 bases lying between them.